This record looks at one TCR beta chain sequence and its context. No cognate antigen has been identified for it. No qualities accompany the bases; no much larger clone lies one base away. The data stem from a study of vaccination and CD4 T cells after COVID-19 (dated by TCRdb to between 2022 and 2023). For context, the study as a whole: Six males and four females were included in the convalescent cohort, with two Hispanic individuals, seven Caucasians, two Asians and one multiracial person represented. Each participant got two doses of either the Pfizer-BioNTech BNT162b2 vaccine (n=8) or the Moderna mRNA-1273 vaccine (n=2). Post-COVID blood samples from convalescent patients were collected a median of about 110 days after diagnosis, with a range of 35 to 161 days. Post-vaccine blood samples were obtained a median of around 67 days after the second vaccine dose, with a range of 14 to 241 days. The cultures were stimulated with overlapping spike peptide pools from SARS-CoV-2 and from the common cold coronaviruses HCoV-NL63, HCoV-OC43 and HCoV-229E. As controls, cultures received a CEFX viral epitope pool (the positive control), an HIV-1 Nef peptide pool (the negative control), or no peptide at all. In around 9 COVID-19 convalescent patients and a few infection-naive healthy vaccine recipients, researchers compared the spike-specific CD4+ TCR repertoire from before mRNA vaccination with the repertoire from after. In an earlier paper using these donors, memory CD4+ T cell crossreactivity between SARS-CoV-2 and common cold coronavirus spike proteins was assessed at the TCR clonotype level.

The treatment or condition label, as the study defines it: roughly ten-day PBMC culture with coronavirus spike peptide pools or control peptides (ViraFEST assay). CD4+ T cells from unexposed donors were collected before the COVID-19 pandemic (2011-2018). The ViraFEST assay, used in the study, expanded antigen-specific T cells with peptide pools and then identified the expanded clonotypes through TCR sequencing. Each well held 2 million to 2.5 million PBMCs cultured with 9 to 10 ug/ml peptide pools in IMDM containing about 5% human AB serum and roughly 9 IU/ml IL-2. Half of the culture medium was replaced with fresh IL-2-containing medium on days 3 and 7. After approximately 11 days of culture, CD4+ T cells were isolated by negative selection with the EasySep CD4+ T cell isolation kit. Unexposed donor CD4+ T cells were tested for reactivity to SARS-CoV-2 S and N and four common cold coronavirus spike pools, as cell number allowed. Ficoll-Paque Plus gradient centrifugation was used to isolate PBMCs from whole blood, and the isolated PBMCs were then either used fresh or cryopreserved at -140C. Culture conditions were generally each tested in triplicate wells. The leukapheresis product for the unexposed donors was obtained through commercial purchase.

The library was generated by PCR. DNA from cultured CD4+ T cells underwent TCR sequencing with the Oncomine TCR Beta short-read assay at the Johns Hopkins FTIC core. Genomic DNA was extracted from the cultured CD4+ T cells with the QIAamp micro DNA kit. The Oncomine TCR Beta libraries from cultured CD4+ T cells were pooled using unique dual indexes and then sequenced on an Illumina iSeq 100. The study's processing was this. Non-productive sequences were removed, and CDR3s not starting with C, not ending with F or W, or shorter than 7 amino acids were discarded. The MANAFEST web application identified antigen-specific clonotypes by comparing peptide-stimulated wells against reference wells and other culture wells. Positive clones required FDR below 0.05, an odds ratio above 5, and productive frequency above 0.1% in at least two of three replicate wells. A clonotype counted as cross-reactive if it showed significant expansion both in the SARS-CoV-2 spike wells and in at least one common cold coronavirus spike condition. Levenshtein distances (stringdist) and unrooted phylogenetic trees (ape) in R version 3.6.1 were used to assess CDR3 homology. In TCRdb, the public reads were trimmed at Q25 with fastp and aligned with MiXCR, with productive beta chains retained. Each entry is one CDR3 protein sequence, shown with its most common DNA and genes. It is TCRdb's table, rather than the study itself, that gives the V and J calls and clone size. The sample records 5,500 to 7,500 distinct CDR3 sequences, approximately 52% of which are singletons. Roughly a third of the sample is taken by the ten largest.

The CDR3 spans 14 residues, from the cysteine through the phenylalanine. The only DNA kept is the CDR3, 42 bases in frame from the first base. The V and J ends are trimmed by 7 bases and 0 bases, leaving 12 bases between them. Broader findings and caveats from the paper: Although the median number of SARS-CoV-2-reactive clonotypes went up from 20 to 25 after infection to some 40 after vaccination, the increase was not significant. Of the vaccine-specific clones found in convalescent patients, nearly all (304 of 307) were mono-reactive for SARS-CoV-2 spike instead of being cross-reactive with common cold coronaviruses. In convalescent patients, a median approximately 83% of post-vaccine SARS-CoV-2-reactive clones were detected only after vaccination, and vaccine-specific priming was suggested by this finding. The number of convalescent patients in the study was relatively small, and the study did not examine early timepoints following natural infection.

The clonotype was recovered from a human donor in good health. The sequenced sample consisted of CD4+ T cells from blood, cultured in vitro. The V gene is TRBV12-3 or TRBV12-4 and the J gene is TRBJ2-5; perhaps TRBD1 is the D gene, with 6 bases matching. The DNA is as follows: TGTGCCAGCACCCTTAGGACAGACCAAGAGACCCAGTACTTC. Its product reads: CASTLRTDQETQYF.